What follows are 8 T cell receptor beta chains derived from one specimen sequenced in a study of T cell responses to AZD1222 COVID-19 vaccine. Libraries were prepared by immunoSEQ multiplex PCR; TCRdb keeps only in-frame clonotypes and omits some of them. Of under 150,000 clones in the sample, 75% to 90% were seen once. The source material was peripheral blood, sampled 28 days after the second AZD1222 dose. The receptors originated from an adult who received the AZD1222 COVID-19 vaccine.

This clone was counted a single time. The genes are TRBV19 and TRBJ1-2, with 9 bases fitting TRBD1. The CDR3 has 16 residues. Trimming cost V 5 bases and J 4 bases; bases outside gene matches: 11. Per germline, CDR1 LNHDA and CDR2 SQIVND (reference sequence). The CDR3 coding sequence is TGTGCCAGTAGTCGAGAACCGGGACAGGGAATCTATGGCTACACCTTC. This translates into CASSREPGQGIYGYTF.

This clone was recorded once. The CDR3 loop reads CATMGQVMEPQHF. In nucleotides, the CDR3 is TGTGCCACCATGGGACAGGTTATGGAGCCCCAGCATTTT. The chain combines TRBV10-3 with TRBJ1-5, with 8 bases that match TRBD1. Unmatched junction bases numbered 10, after V lost 10 bases and J lost 8 bases. The CDR3 is 13 amino acids. CDR1 and CDR2 (germline): ENHRY, SYGVKD.

The chain employs TRBV3-1 (or the pseudogene TRBV3-2) and TRBJ1-4; no firm D call. The CDR3 covers 15 residues. Trimming removed 5 bases from V and 0 bases from J, with 10 bases in between. The V gene's germline CDR1 is LGHDT and CDR2 YNNKEL (reference sequence). The CDR3: CASSAPVTTNEKLFF. DNA of the CDR3: TGTGCCAGCAGCGCCCCAGTGACAACTAATGAAAAACTGTTTTTT.

In DNA form, the CDR3 reads TGTGCCAGCAGCGTAGCCGACACCTCCTACGAGCAGTACTTC. Translation gives CASSVADTSYEQYF. The J gene is TRBJ2-7, the V gene TRBV9; D is uncertain. V was clipped by 0 bases and J by 0 bases, with 7 bases between them. In germline, CDR1 is SGDLS, CDR2 YYNGEE. CDR3 length equals 14 residues.

The chain uses TRBV6-5 and TRBJ1-5; 8 bases line up with TRBD1. This CDR3 is 16 amino acids long. V trimming: 0 bases; J trimming: 0 bases; junction bases outside the gene matches: 1. Per the germline V gene, CDR1 is MNHEY and CDR2 is SVGAGI. CDR3 sequence: CASSYSGQDSNQPQHF. For the CDR3, the DNA is TGTGCCAGCAGTTACTCGGGACAGGATAGCAATCAGCCCCAGCATTTT.

The chain employs TRBV14 and TRBJ2-2, with D hard to call. This CDR3 has 13 amino acids. Between the trimmed V and J ends, which lost 4 bases and 3 bases, there was a span of 6 bases. Germline V gene data show CDR1 as SGHDN and CDR2 as FVKESK. As DNA, the CDR3 is TGTGCCAGCAGCCGTCAGGACACCGGGGAGCTGTTTTTT. Its translation is CASSRQDTGELFF. Based on the CDR3 plus reference TRBV14 and TRBJ2-2, the full variable domain is EAGVTQFPSHSVIEKGQTVTLRCDPISGHDNLYWYRRVMGKEIKFLLHFVKESKQDESGMPNNRFLAERTGGTYSTLKVQPAELEDSGVYFCASSRQDTGELFFGEGSRLTVL.

The chain's CDR3 is CASSPLERGTDTQYF. The CDR3 region has the DNA TGTGCCAGCAGTCCCCTAGAGCGGGGCACAGATACGCAGTATTTT. The chain couples TRBV28 to TRBJ2-3, with D maybe TRBD2 (6 bases). Germline V gives CDR1 MDHEN, CDR2 SYDVKM. The ends were cut back, 5 bases at V and 1 base at J, with 13 bases in the middle. The CDR3 has 15 residues.

As DNA, the CDR3 is TGTGCCAGCAGCCCTGCGACAGGGACCCAAGAGACCCAGTACTTC. This codes for CASSPATGTQETQYF. V usage is TRBV7-6 and J usage is TRBJ2-5; 7 bases align to TRBD1. CDR3 length: 15 residues. The ends lost 5 bases at V and 1 base at J; junction bases unmatched: 7. Germline-derived CDR1 and CDR2 are SGHVS and FNYEAQ.